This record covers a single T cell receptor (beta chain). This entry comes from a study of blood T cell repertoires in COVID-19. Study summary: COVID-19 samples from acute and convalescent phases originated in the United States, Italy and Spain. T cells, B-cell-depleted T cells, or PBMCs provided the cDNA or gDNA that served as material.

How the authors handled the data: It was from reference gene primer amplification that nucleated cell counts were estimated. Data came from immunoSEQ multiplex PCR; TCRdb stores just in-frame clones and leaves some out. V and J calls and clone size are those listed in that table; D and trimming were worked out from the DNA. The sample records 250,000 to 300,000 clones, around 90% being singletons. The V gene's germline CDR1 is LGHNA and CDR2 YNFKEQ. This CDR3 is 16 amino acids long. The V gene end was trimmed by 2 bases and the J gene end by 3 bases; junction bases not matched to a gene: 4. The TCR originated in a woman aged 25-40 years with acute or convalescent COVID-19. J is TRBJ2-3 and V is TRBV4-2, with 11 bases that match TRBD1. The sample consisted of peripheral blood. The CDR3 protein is CASSQLDRGQTDTQYF. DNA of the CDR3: TGTGCCAGCAGCCAACTGGACAGGGGGCAGACAGATACGCAGTATTTT.